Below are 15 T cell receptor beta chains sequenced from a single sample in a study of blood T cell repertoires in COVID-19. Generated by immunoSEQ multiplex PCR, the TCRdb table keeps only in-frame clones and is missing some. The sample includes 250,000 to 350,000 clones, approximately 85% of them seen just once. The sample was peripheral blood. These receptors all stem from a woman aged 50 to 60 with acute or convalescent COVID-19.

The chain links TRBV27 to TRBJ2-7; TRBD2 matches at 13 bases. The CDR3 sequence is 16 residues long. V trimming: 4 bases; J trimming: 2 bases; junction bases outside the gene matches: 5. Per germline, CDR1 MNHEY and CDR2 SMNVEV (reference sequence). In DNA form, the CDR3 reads TGTGCCAGCAGTTCCCCGACTAGCGGGAGGACCTACGAGCAGTACTTC. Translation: CASSSPTSGRTYEQYF.

The CDR3 bases are TGTGCCAGCAGCCAGCTCACGCTAGCGGGAGCTTATACGCAGTATTTT. This encodes CASSQLTLAGAYTQYF. This chain uses TRBV14 with TRBJ2-3; 10 bases are a match to TRBD2. The CDR3 sequence is 16 residues long. CDR1 is SGHDN, CDR2 FVKESK, per germline. V trimming: 3 bases; J trimming: 7 bases; junction bases outside the gene matches: 10.

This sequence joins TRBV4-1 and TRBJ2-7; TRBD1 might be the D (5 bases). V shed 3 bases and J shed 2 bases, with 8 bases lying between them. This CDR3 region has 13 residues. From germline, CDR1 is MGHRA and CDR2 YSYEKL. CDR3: CASSQDTTYEQYF. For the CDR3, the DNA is TGCGCCAGCAGCCAGGACACTACCTACGAGCAGTACTTC.

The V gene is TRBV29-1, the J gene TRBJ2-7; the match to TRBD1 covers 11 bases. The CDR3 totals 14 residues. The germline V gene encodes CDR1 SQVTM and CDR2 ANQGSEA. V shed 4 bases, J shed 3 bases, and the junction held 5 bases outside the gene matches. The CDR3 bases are TGCAGCGTTGCAGACGGGACAGGGGGCTACGAGCAGTACTTC. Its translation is CSVADGTGGYEQYF.

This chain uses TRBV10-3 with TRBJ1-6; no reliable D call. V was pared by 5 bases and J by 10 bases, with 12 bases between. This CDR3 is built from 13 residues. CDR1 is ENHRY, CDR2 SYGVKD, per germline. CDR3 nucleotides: TGTGCCATCAGTACTGGGGAGGGATCACCCCTCCACTTT. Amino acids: CAISTGEGSPLHF.

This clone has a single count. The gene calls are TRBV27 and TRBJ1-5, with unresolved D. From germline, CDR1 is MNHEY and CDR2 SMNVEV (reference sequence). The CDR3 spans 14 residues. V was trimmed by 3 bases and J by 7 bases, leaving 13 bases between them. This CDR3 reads CASSFSGRRQPQHF. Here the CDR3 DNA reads TGTGCCAGCAGTTTTTCGGGAAGGCGGCAGCCCCAGCATTTT.

In DNA form, the CDR3 reads TGTGCCAGCAGTGAAGGATATCACATACAATACAATGAGCAGTTCTTC. It encodes CASSEGYHIQYNEQFF. The chain is built from TRBV6-1 and TRBJ2-1, with D hard to call. The CDR3 has 16 amino acids. V was shortened by 1 base and J by 4 bases, with 14 bases between the two germline ends. The germline gives CDR1 MNHNS, CDR2 SASEGT.

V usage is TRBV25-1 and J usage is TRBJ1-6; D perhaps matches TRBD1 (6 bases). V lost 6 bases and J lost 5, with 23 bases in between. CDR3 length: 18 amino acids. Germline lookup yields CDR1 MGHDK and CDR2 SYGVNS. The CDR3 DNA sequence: TGTGCCAGCAGCGGACAGTGGTCATACGGATTTCATAATTCACCCCTCCACTTT. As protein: CASSGQWSYGFHNSPLHF.

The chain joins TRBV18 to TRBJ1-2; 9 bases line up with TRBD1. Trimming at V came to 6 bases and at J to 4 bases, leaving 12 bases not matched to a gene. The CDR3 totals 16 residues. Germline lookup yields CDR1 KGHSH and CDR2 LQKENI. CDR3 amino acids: CASSSNRGPQGYGYTF. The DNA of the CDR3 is TGTGCCAGCTCTTCTAACAGGGGGCCCCAGGGCTATGGCTACACCTTC.

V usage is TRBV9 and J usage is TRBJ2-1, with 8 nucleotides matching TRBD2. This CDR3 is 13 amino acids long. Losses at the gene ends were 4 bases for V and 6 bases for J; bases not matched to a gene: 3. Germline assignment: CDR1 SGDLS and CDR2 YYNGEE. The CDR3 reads CASSPRGGNEQFF. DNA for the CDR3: TGTGCCAGCAGCCCCCGGGGGGGCAATGAGCAGTTCTTC.

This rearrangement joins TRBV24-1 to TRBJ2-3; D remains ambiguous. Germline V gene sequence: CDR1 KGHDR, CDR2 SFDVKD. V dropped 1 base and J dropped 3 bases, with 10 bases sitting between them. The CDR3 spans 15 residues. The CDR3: CATSDFPGGTDTQYF. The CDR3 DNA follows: TGTGCCACCAGTGATTTTCCGGGTGGGACAGATACGCAGTATTTT.

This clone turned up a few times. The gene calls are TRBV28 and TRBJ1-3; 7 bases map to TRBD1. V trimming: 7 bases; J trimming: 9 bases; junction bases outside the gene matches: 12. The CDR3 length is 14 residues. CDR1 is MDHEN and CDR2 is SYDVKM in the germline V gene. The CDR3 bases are TGTGCCAGCACCGAGGGGACAGACCGCATCACCATATATTTT. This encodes CASTEGTDRITIYF.

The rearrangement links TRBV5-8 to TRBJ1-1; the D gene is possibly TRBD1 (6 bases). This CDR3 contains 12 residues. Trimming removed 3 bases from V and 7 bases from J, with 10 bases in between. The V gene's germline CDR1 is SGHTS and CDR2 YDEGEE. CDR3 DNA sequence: TGTGCCAGCAGCTCCATGGACAGTGAAGCTTTCTTT. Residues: CASSSMDSEAFF.

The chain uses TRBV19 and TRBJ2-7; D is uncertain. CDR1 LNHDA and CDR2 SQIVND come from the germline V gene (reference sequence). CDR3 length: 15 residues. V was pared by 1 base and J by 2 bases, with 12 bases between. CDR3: CASSIVAVSTYEQYF. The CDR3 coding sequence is TGTGCCAGTAGTATAGTGGCGGTATCGACCTACGAGCAGTACTTC.

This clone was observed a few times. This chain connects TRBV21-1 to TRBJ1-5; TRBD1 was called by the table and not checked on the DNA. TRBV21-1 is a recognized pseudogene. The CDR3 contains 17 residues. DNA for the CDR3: TGTGCCAGCAGCAAAGGGGACAGGGTGGTTTGCAATCAGCCCCAGCATTTT. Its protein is CASSKGDRVVCNQPQHF.